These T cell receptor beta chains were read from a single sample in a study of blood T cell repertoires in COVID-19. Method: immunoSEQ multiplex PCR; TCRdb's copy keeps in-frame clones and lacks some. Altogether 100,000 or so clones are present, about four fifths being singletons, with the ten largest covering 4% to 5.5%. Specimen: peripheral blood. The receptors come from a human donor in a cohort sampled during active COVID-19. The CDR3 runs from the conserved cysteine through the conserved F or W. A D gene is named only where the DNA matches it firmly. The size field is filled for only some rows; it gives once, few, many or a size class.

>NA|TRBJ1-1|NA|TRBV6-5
TGTGCCAGCACTAAAGACAGCTACACTGAAGCTTTCTTT
CASTKDSYTEAFF
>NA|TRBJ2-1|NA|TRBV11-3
TGTGCCAGCAGCTTACGACGCGGGGATTACAATGAGCAGTTCTTC
CASSLRRGDYNEQFF
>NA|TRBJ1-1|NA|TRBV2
TGTGCCAGCACCCGAAGACAAAACACTGAAGCTTTCTTT
CASTRRQNTEAFF
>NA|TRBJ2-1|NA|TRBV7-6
TGTGCCAGCAGCTTAGAGGGGGGGGGAAATGAGCAGTTCTTC
CASSLEGGGNEQFF
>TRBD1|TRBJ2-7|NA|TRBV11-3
TGTGCCTCCACCGGGGGCAGGGGGCAGGAAGAGCAGTACTTC
CASTGGRGQEEQYF
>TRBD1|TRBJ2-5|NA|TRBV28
TGTGCCACAGGAGGACAGGCCGAGTACCAAGAGACCCAGTACTTC
CATGGQAEYQETQYF
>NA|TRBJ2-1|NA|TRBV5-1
TGCGCCAGCAGCCCGGGGGAAAACTCCTACAATGAGCAGTTCTTC
CASSPGENSYNEQFF
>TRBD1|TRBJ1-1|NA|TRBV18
TGTGCCAGCTCACCGCGGACAGGCGGCGGATACACTGAAGCTTTCTTT
CASSPRTGGGYTEAFF
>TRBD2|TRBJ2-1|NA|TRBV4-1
TGCGCCAGCAGCCCACGAGCGGGGTTCGGTATTAATGAGCAGTTCTTC
CASSPRAGFGINEQFF
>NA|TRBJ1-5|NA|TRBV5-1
TGCGCCAGCAGCAACAACCCGGGGGGGGATCAGCCCCAGCATTTT
CASSNNPGGDQPQHF
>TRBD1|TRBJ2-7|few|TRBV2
TGTGCCAGCAGTGCGACAGGGCGGCCCTACGAGCAGTACTTC
CASSATGRPYEQYF
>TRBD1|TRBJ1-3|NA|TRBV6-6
TGTGCCAGCAGAGAGACAGGGGCAAGAAACACCATATATTTT
CASRETGARNTIYF
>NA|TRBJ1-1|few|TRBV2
TGTGCCAGCACTCGGTCGACAGGAAGGGGGACTGAAGCTTTCTTT
CASTRSTGRGTEAFF
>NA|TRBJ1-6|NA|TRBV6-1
TGTGCCAGCAGTGGTCCCAGCTCTAGCTCCTATAATTCACCCCTCCACTTT
CASSGPSSSSYNSPLHF
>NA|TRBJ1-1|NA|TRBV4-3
TGCGCCAGCAGCCAAGACAGGAACACTGAAGCTTTCTTT
CASSQDRNTEAFF
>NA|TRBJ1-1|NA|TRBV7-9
TGTGCCAGCAGCTTTTCCCGGGGGGGCACTGAAGCTTTCTTT
CASSFSRGGTEAFF
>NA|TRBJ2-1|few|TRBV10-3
TGTGCCACGAAACAGGAGAATGAGCAGTTCTTC
CATKQENEQFF
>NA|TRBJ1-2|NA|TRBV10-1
TGCGCCACCCACGGGGAGGGGACAAACTATGGCTACACCTTC
CATHGEGTNYGYTF
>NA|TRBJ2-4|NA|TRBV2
TGTGCCAGCAGTGGGACAGCATCCAAAAACATTCAGTACTTC
CASSGTASKNIQYF
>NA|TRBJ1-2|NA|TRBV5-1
TGCGCCAGCAGCTTGGCCCCCGGGAACCCCTATGGCTACACCTTC
CASSLAPGNPYGYTF
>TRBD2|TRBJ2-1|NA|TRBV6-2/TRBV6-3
TGTGCCAGCAGTTCCCCCTTCCCACTAGCGGACAATGAGCAGTTCTTC
CASSSPFPLADNEQFF
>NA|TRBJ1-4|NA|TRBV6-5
TGTGCCAGCAGTTCCCGTGTTCCCCTTGATGAAAAACTGTTTTTT
CASSSRVPLDEKLFF